The 6 T cell receptor beta chains reported below all come from one sample, sequenced in a study of blood T cell repertoires in COVID-19. Profiling relied on immunoSEQ multiplex PCR, and the TCRdb table lists in-frame clones only, not all of them. The data hold some 180,000 clones, with 83% observed a single time. The sequencing sample was made of peripheral blood. The source of these receptors is a woman of 80 years or more with acute or convalescent COVID-19.

The chain has TRBV19 and TRBJ2-6; no clear D gene. The germline V and J ends were trimmed by 7 bases and 0 bases, with 7 bases remaining between them. This CDR3 contains 14 residues. Germline CDR1 LNHDA, CDR2 SQIVND (reference sequence). CDR3 region: CASTLDSGANVLTF. In nucleotides, the CDR3 is TGTGCCAGTACCCTAGACTCTGGGGCCAACGTCCTGACTTTC.

This sequence joins TRBV5-1 and TRBJ1-1, with D maybe TRBD1 (6 bases). This CDR3 comprises 14 residues. Trimming cost V 3 bases and J 1 base, with 10 bases left between them. CDR1 is SGHRS and CDR2 is YFSETQ in the germline V gene. The chain's CDR3 is CASSSGTQNTEAFF. DNA for the CDR3: TGCGCCAGCAGCTCCGGGACACAGAACACTGAAGCTTTCTTT.

The chain uses TRBV4-3 and TRBJ1-1, with D perhaps matching TRBD1 (6 bases). CDR1 and CDR2 from the germline V gene are LGHNA and YSLEER. The CDR3 sequence is 15 residues long. Trimming left V 5 bases short and J 1 base short, with 14 bases between. The CDR3 DNA is TGCGCCAGCAGCGACTGGGGGACACCGAACACTGAAGCTTTCTTT. Its translation: CASSDWGTPNTEAFF.

The rearrangement joins TRBV27 to TRBJ1-4; 10 bases are shared with TRBD1. Germline values: CDR1 MNHEY, CDR2 SMNVEV (reference sequence). CDR3 size: 13 residues. Trimming took 4 bases from V and 7 from J; bases not matched to a gene: 0. CDR3 protein: CASSWTGGEKLFF. CDR3 bases: TGTGCCAGCAGTTGGACAGGGGGTGAAAAACTGTTTTTT.

V and J are TRBV4-3 and TRBJ2-2, with D maybe TRBD1 (5 bases). Germline CDR1 and CDR2: LGHNA and YSLEER. The ends were cut back, 5 bases at V and 1 base at J, with 8 bases in the middle. The CDR3 spans 14 residues. The CDR3 DNA reads as TGCGCCAGCAGCGTGGGGCGGAACACCGGGGAGCTGTTTTTT. This translates into CASSVGRNTGELFF.

This sequence joins TRBV11-2 and TRBJ1-1, with D possibly TRBD1 on 5 matching bases. The length of the CDR3 is 13 residues. Trimming removed 5 bases from V and 0 bases from J, with 7 bases in between. Germline assignment: CDR1 SGHAT and CDR2 FQNNGV. CDR3 residues: CASSDSMNTEAFF. The CDR3 DNA sequence: TGTGCCAGCAGCGACAGCATGAACACTGAAGCTTTCTTT.